Following are 5 T cell receptor beta chains from one sample sequenced in a study of human T cells and chemical hapten exposure. Time point noted: patch test 1, 2 weeks after DPC sensitization. Treatment specified: therapeutic diphenylcyclopropenone sensitization with weekly scalp DPC. TCRdb reanalysed the RACE reads using MiXCR and keeps one entry per CDR3 protein. The sample has 100,000 or so distinct CDR3 sequences, around 10% seen once. The specimen was whole blood, collected in connection with sensitization to the hapten diphenylcyclopropenone (DPC). These receptors were obtained from a woman aged 40 to 50 with alopecia areata. Some clones in this sample may be carry-over from other donors' samples.

There are a few counts of this clonotype. The chain uses TRBV7-2 and TRBJ2-5, with 10 bases identical to TRBD1. Germline lookup yields CDR1 SGHTA and CDR2 FQGNSA. The CDR3 loop spans 15 amino acids. The junction had 7 bases not matched to a gene; V was cut back by 4 bases and J by 5 bases. DNA of the CDR3: TGTGCCAGCAGCTGGGGGGACAGGGGCTCCGAGACCCAGTACTTC. Translation: CASSWGDRGSETQYF.

This clonotype was detected ten times or more. The V gene is TRBV12-3 or TRBV12-4, the J gene TRBJ1-2; no firm D call. This CDR3 is 12 amino acids long. Deletions cut 7 bases from V and 8 bases from J, with 14 bases between. CDR3 sequence: CASIADASGYTF. The CDR3 DNA follows: TGTGCCAGCATCGCAGACGCAAGCGGCTACACCTTC.

The CDR3 coding sequence is TGTGCCAGCAGACCGGACAGCACTAATGAAAAACTGTTTTTT. Translating gives CASRPDSTNEKLFF. This chain joins TRBV7-9 and TRBJ1-4, with a weak D call TRBD1 (6 bases). V lost 6 bases and J lost 2, with 10 bases in between. There are 14 residues in the CDR3. Germline V gene data show CDR1 as SEHNR and CDR2 as FQNEAQ (reference sequence).

This clonotype was detected a few times. V gene TRBV12-3 or TRBV12-4 combines with J gene TRBJ2-5; 7 bases are shared with TRBD2. The CDR3 contains 14 residues. V dropped 6 bases and J dropped 1; count of bases not matched to a gene: 5. The CDR3, as DNA: TGTGCCAGCAGCCCGGGAGGATCCCAAGAGACCCAGTACTTC. It encodes CASSPGGSQETQYF.

The table lists this clonotype with many counts. V gene TRBV20-1 combines with J gene TRBJ1-3, with a possible D match to TRBD1 (5 bases). Trimming left V 6 bases short and J 3 bases short, with 21 bases between. Germline values: CDR1 DFQATT, CDR2 SNEGSKA (reference sequence). The CDR3 loop spans 16 amino acids. The CDR3 here is CSAKRAGRVDGNTIYF. CDR3 sequence (DNA): TGCAGTGCCAAGCGTGCGGGCAGGGTGGATGGAAACACCATATATTTT.